The rows below give T cell receptor beta chains drawn from one sample of a study of blood T cell repertoires in COVID-19. Some clones are missing from TCRdb's copy, which holds only in-frame ones; the method was immunoSEQ multiplex PCR. The sample includes roughly 250,000 clones, 87% of them seen just once. What was sequenced was PBMCs or T cells enriched from blood (not recorded which). The receptors were sampled from a woman in her 30s with acute COVID-19. Each CDR3 is given with its conserved first and last residue. A D gene is named only where the DNA matches it firmly. Only some rows state a clone size, as once, few, many or a class for expanded clones.

abundance	v_gene	d_gene	j_gene	CDR3nt	CDR3aa
-	TRBV2	TRBD1	TRBJ1-5	TGTGCCAGCAGCCAGACAGGGGATAGCAATCAGCCCCAGCATTTT	CASSQTGDSNQPQHF
-	TRBV6-5	TRBD1	TRBJ2-7	TGTGCCAGCAGTTACTCGGACAGGGGTATTGCGCAGTACTTC	CASSYSDRGIAQYF
-	TRBV28	TRBD1	TRBJ1-5	TGTGCCAGCAGTCCGAACACCGGGACAGGAGGGCAGCCCCAGCATTTT	CASSPNTGTGGQPQHF
-	TRBV5-8	-	TRBJ1-4	TGTGCCAGCAGCTCCCCTACGGTTGAAAAACTGTTTTTT	CASSSPTVEKLFF
-	TRBV24-1	TRBD1	TRBJ1-6	TGTGCCACCAGAGGGGGCATGACCTATAATTCACCCCTCCACTTT	CATRGGMTYNSPLHF
-	TRBV4-1	TRBD1	TRBJ2-7	TGCGCCAGCAGCCAGGGACAGGGGGCTCTCGAGCAGTACTTC	CASSQGQGALEQYF
-	TRBV21-1	-	TRBJ1-6	TGTGCCAGCAGCAAAGGGGAGGACAGGGAGGGGTCACCCCTCCACTTT	CASSKGEDREGSPLHF
-	TRBV28	TRBD1	TRBJ2-2	TGTGCCAGCAGTACAATCGGGACAGGTCCCGGGGAGCTGTTTTTT	CASSTIGTGPGELFF
-	TRBV7-3	TRBD2	TRBJ2-7	TGTGCCAGCAGCTTAGCCGCGGGGGGCCGATCCTACGAGCAGTACTTC	CASSLAAGGRSYEQYF
-	TRBV5-1	-	TRBJ1-1	TGCGCCAGCCGGACATCCATGAACACTGAAGCTTTCTTT	CASRTSMNTEAFF
-	TRBV28	-	TRBJ1-1	TGTGCCAGCAGAGCTGGGGGGATGTACACTGAAGCTTTCTTT	CASRAGGMYTEAFF
-	TRBV30	-	TRBJ2-7	TGTGCCTGGAGCAGGGACGAGCAGTACTTC	CAWSRDEQYF
few	TRBV11-2	-	TRBJ1-3	TGTGCCAGCAGCTTAGAAGCCTCGGGAGCGTTCTCTGGAAACACCATATATTTT	CASSLEASGAFSGNTIYF
-	TRBV7-8	-	TRBJ1-4	TGTGCCAGCAGCTTATTACCTGTGTGGGGGGGATCAACTAATGAAAAACTGTTTTTT	CASSLLPVWGGSTNEKLFF
-	TRBV27	-	TRBJ1-2	TGTGCCAGCAGTTCATTCCAACAAGATGGCTACACCTTC	CASSSFQQDGYTF
-	TRBV7-6	TRBD1	TRBJ2-7	TGTGCCAGCAGCTTAAGTGCCGGGACAGGCATCCCCTACGAGCAGTACTTC	CASSLSAGTGIPYEQYF
-	TRBV28	TRBD1	TRBJ2-7	TGTGCCAGCAGGGGGACAGGGGTCTACGAGCAGTACTTC	CASRGTGVYEQYF
-	TRBV19	TRBD1	TRBJ1-5	TGTGCCAGTAGGTTCGGGACAGGGGCATTTTTTCGTTGGCCCGACCTTAGCAATCAGCCCCAGCATTTT	CASRFGTGAFFRWPDLSNQPQHF
-	TRBV25-1	-	TRBJ2-5	TGTGCCAGCGGAAGCTTAGGAGCGAACCGGGAGACCCAGTACTTC	CASGSLGANRETQYF
once	TRBV7-9	TRBD1	TRBJ1-6	TGTGCCAGCAGCTCAGGGACAGTAAATTCACCCCTCCACTTT	CASSSGTVNSPLHF
-	TRBV7-9	TRBD1	TRBJ1-3	TGTGCCAGCAGCTTATCATTTCCAGGGGGAGGAGGAAACACCATATATTTT	CASSLSFPGGGGNTIYF
once	TRBV2	-	TRBJ1-5	TGTGCCAGCAGTGAAATGTTTAGTCAGCCCCAGCATTTT	CASSEMFSQPQHF
-	TRBV30	TRBD2	TRBJ2-2	TGTGCCTGGAGTTTCGAGCGGGAGGGCCAGCTGTTTTTT	CAWSFEREGQLFF
-	TRBV19	-	TRBJ2-3	TGTGCCAGTACCGAATCGGGGACAGATACGCAGTATTTT	CASTESGTDTQYF
once	TRBV2	-	TRBJ2-3	TGTGCCAGCACCTCCCTCCGGGATACGCAGTATTTT	CASTSLRDTQYF
-	TRBV12-3/TRBV12-4	-	TRBJ2-1	TGTGCCAGCAGTTTCGTGACTAGTGAGCAGTTCTTC	CASSFVTSEQFF
-	TRBV5-1	-	TRBJ1-4	TGCGCCAGCAGCTTGGCCGGAGGGAGTTTTAATGAAAAACTGTTTTTT	CASSLAGGSFNEKLFF
-	TRBV5-4	TRBD1	TRBJ2-7	TGTGCCAGCAGCTTCACAGGGGCACGGGGCGAGCAGTACTTC	CASSFTGARGEQYF
-	TRBV2	-	TRBJ2-2	TGTGCCAGCTGGCCCGATGCGAACACCGGGGAGCTGTTTTTT	CASWPDANTGELFF
-	TRBV11-2	-	TRBJ1-6	TGTGCCAGCAGCTTAGATCAGGGTTCACCCCTCCACTTT	CASSLDQGSPLHF
-	TRBV29-1	TRBD2	TRBJ2-7	TGCAGCGTGTGGACTAGCGGAGCCTACGAGCAGTACTTC	CSVWTSGAYEQYF
-	TRBV19	TRBD1	TRBJ2-3	TGTGCCAGTACCGAGGGACAGCTCACAGATACGCAGTATTTT	CASTEGQLTDTQYF
-	TRBV28	-	TRBJ1-1	TGTGCCAGCACTGGGGGGGTGAGAGACACTGAAGCTTTCTTT	CASTGGVRDTEAFF
-	TRBV2	TRBD1	TRBJ1-5	TGTGCCAGCAGTGGGGGACAGGGGGATTTTCAGCCCCAGCATTTT	CASSGGQGDFQPQHF